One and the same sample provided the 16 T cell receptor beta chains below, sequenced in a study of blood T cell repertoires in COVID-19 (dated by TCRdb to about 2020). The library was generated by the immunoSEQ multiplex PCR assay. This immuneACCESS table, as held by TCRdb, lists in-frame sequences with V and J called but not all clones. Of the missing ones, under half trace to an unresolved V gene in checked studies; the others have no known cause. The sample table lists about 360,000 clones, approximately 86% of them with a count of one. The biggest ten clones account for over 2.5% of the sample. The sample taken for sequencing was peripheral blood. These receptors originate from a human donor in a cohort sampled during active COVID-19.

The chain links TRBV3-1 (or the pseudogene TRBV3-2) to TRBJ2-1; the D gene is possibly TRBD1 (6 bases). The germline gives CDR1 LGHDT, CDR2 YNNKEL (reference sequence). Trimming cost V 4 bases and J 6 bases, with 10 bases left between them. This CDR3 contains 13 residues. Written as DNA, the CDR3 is TGTGCCAGCAGCCCCTTGGGGGCCAATGAGCAGTTCTTC. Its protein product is CASSPLGANEQFF.

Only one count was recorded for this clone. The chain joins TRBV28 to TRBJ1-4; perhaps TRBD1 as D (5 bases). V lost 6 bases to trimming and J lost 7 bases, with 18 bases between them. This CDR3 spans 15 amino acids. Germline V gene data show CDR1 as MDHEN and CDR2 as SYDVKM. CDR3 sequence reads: CASSSLGGLGEKLFF. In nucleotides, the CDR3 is TGTGCCAGCAGCTCGCTCGGGGGGTTGGGTGAAAAACTGTTTTTT.

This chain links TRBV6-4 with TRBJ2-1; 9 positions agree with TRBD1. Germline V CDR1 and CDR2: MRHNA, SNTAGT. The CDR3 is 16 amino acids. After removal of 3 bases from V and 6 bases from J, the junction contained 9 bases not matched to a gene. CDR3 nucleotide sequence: TGTGCCAGCAGTGATGGCGCGACAGGGGGGTTCAATGAGCAGTTCTTC. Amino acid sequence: CASSDGATGGFNEQFF.

The CDR3 is CASTRSGTGDQPQHF. CDR3 bases: TGTGCCAGTACCCGAAGTGGGACAGGGGACCAGCCCCAGCATTTT. The chain has TRBV19 and TRBJ1-5; 10 bases are shared with TRBD1. Germline-derived CDR1 and CDR2 are LNHDA and SQIVND (reference sequence). The V segment lost 7 bases and the J segment 7 bases; nucleotides outside the gene matches: 10. The CDR3 length is 15 residues. The whole variable domain, filled in from reference TRBV19 and TRBJ1-5, reads DGGITQSPKYLFRKEGQNVTLSCEQNLNHDAMYWYRQDPGQGLRLIYYSQIVNDFQKGDIAEGYSVSREKKESFPLTVTSAQKNPTAFYLCASTRSGTGDQPQHFGDGTRLSIL.

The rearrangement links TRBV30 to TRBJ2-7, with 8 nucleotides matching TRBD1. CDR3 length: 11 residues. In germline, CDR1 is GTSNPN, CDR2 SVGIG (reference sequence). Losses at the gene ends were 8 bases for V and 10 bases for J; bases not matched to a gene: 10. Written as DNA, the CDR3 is TGTGCCCTTGGACAGGGCGGTCCACAGTACTTC. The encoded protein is CALGQGGPQYF.

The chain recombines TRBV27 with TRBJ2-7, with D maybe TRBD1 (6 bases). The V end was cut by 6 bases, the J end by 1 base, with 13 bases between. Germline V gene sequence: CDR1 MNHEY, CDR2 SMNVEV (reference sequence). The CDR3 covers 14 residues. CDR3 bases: TGTGCCAGCAGGAAACAGGGTGATTCCTACGAGCAGTACTTC. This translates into CASRKQGDSYEQYF.

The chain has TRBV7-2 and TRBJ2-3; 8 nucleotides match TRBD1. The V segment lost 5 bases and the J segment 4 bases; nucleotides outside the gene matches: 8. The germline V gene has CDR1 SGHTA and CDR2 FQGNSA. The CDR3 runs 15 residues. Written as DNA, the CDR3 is TGTGCCAGCAGCCCAGACAGGGGCGCGCCAGATACGCAGTATTTT. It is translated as CASSPDRGAPDTQYF.

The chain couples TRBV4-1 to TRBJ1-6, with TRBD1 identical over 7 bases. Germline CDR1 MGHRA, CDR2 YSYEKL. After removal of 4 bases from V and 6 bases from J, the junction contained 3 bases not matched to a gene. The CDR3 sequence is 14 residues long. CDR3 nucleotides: TGCGCCAGCAGCCTCGACAGGGCTAATTCACCCCTCCACTTT. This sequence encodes CASSLDRANSPLHF.

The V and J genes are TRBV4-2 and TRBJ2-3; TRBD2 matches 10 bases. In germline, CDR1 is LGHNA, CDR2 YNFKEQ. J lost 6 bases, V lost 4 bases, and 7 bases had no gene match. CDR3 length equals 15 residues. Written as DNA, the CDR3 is TGTGCCAGCAGCCGAGAGCGGGGGGGCCGGGATACGCAGTATTTT. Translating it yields CASSRERGGRDTQYF.

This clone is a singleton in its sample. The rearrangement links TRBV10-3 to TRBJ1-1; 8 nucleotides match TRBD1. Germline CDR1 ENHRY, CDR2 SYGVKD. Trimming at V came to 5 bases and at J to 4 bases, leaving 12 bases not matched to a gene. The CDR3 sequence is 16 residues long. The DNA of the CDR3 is TGTGCCATCAGTACAGGGGGGGGACAGGCCCTCACTGAAGCTTTCTTT. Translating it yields CAISTGGGQALTEAFF.

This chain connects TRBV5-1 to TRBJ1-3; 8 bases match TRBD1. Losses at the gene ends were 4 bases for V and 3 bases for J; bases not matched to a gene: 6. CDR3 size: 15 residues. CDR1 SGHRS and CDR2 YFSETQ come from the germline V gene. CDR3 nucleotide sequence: TGCGCCAGCAGCCCCCCGACAGGGGATGGAAACACCATATATTTT. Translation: CASSPPTGDGNTIYF.

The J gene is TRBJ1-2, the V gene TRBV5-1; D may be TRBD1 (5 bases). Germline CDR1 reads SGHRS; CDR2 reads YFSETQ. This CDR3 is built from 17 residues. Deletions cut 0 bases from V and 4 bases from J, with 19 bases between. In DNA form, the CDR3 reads TGCGCCAGCAGCTTGGGGGCGGGGGTTGACAACCCCTATGGCTACACCTTC. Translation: CASSLGAGVDNPYGYTF.

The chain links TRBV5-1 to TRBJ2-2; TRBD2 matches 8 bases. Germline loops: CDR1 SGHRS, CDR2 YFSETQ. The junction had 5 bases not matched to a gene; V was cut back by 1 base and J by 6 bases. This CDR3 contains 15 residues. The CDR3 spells CASSLSGGPAGELFF. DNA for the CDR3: TGCGCCAGCAGCTTGTCGGGAGGGCCGGCCGGGGAGCTGTTTTTT.

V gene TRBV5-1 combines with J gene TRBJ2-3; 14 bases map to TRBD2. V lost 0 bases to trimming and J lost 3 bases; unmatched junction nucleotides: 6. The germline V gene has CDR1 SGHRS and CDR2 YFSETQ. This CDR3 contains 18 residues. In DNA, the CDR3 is TGCGCCAGCAGCTTGGAGCCGGGACTAGCGGGGGAAACAGATACGCAGTATTTT. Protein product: CASSLEPGLAGETDTQYF.

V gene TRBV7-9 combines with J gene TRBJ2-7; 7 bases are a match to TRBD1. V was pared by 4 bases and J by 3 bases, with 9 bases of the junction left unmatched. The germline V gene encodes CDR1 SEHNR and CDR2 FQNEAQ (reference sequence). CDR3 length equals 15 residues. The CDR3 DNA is TGTGCCAGCAGCTCAACAGGGGCCCTATACTACGAGCAGTACTTC. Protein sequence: CASSSTGALYYEQYF.

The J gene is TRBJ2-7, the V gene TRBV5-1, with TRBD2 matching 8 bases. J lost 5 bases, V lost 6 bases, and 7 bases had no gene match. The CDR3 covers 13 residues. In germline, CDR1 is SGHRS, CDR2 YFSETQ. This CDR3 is CASTTGGAHEQYF. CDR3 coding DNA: TGCGCCAGCACCACCGGGGGGGCTCACGAGCAGTACTTC.